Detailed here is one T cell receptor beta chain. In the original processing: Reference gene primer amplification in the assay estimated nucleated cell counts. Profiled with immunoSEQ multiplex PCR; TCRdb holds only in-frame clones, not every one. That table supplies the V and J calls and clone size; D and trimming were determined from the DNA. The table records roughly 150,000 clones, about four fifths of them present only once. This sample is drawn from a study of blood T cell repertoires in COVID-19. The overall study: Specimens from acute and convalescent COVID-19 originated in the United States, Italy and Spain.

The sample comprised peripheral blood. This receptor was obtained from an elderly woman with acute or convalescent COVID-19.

CDR3 DNA sequence: TGTGCCGCCTCGCAGGGCTTGGGTAATTCACCCCTCCACTTT. As protein: CAASQGLGNSPLHF. V usage is TRBV28 and J usage is TRBJ1-6; D perhaps matches TRBD1 (5 bases). Germline CDR1 MDHEN, CDR2 SYDVKM. Deletions cut 11 bases from V and 6 bases from J, with 17 bases between. The CDR3 is 14 residues long.